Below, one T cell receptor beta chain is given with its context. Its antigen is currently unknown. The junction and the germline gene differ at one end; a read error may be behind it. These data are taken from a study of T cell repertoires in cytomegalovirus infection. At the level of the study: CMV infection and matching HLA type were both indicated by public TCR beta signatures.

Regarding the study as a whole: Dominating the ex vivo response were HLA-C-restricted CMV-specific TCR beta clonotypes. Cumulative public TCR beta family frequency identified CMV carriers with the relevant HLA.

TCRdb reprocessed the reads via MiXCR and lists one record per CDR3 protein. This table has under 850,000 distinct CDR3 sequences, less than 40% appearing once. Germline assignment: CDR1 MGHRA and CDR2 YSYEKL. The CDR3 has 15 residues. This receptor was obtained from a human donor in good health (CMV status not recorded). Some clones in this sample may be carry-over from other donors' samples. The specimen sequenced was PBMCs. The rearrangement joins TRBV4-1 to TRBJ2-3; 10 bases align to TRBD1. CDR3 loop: CASSQPGTGADTQYF. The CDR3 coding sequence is TGTGCCAGCAGCCAACCCGGGACAGGGGCAGATACGCAGTATTTT.